The rows below give T cell receptor beta chains drawn from one sample of a study of blood T cell repertoires in COVID-19. The repertoire was sequenced with immunoSEQ multiplex PCR; TCRdb's copy has only in-frame clones and lacks some. This table holds some 350,000 clones, roughly 90% found once. The specimen sequenced was peripheral blood. The receptor source for this set is a woman between 70 and 85 years old with COVID-19, enrolled during active disease. The CDR3 runs from the conserved cysteine through the conserved F or W. D genes are given only for firm matches. Size is stated for part of the rows, as once, few or many counts, or as a class when the clone is expanded.

d_call,cdr3_length,v_call,j_call,clone_size,cdr3_nt,cdr3_aa
NA,15,TRBV5-1,TRBJ2-3,once,TGCGCCAGTATTAGAGAGGCAGGGGGGACAGATACGCAGTATTTT,CASIREAGGTDTQYF
TRBD2,16,TRBV28,TRBJ2-5,NA,TGTGCCAGCAGCCCTGGGACTAGCGGGGCTGGAGAGACCCAGTACTTC,CASSPGTSGAGETQYF
TRBD1,13,TRBV6-5,TRBJ1-1,once,TGTGCCTCTGGTAACAGGGGAAACACTGAAGCTTTCTTT,CASGNRGNTEAFF
TRBD1,13,TRBV30,TRBJ1-2,NA,TGTGCCTGGAGTCTCAGGACAGGGCTTGGCTACACCTTC,CAWSLRTGLGYTF
NA,12,TRBV5-1,TRBJ2-1,NA,TGCGCCAGCAGCGTACAGGGTAATGAGCAGTTCTTC,CASSVQGNEQFF
TRBD2,17,TRBV10-3,TRBJ2-1,NA,TGTGCCATCAGTGAGTCGAAGGGTAGCGGGGAACGGAATGAGCAGTTCTTC,CAISESKGSGERNEQFF
NA,17,TRBV11-2,TRBJ1-1,once,TGTGCCAGCAGCTTAGGAGAATTTCGCACCTTGAACACTGAAGCTTTCTTT,CASSLGEFRTLNTEAFF
NA,13,TRBV21-1,TRBJ2-2,NA,TGTGCCCATCCCAGGACGAACACCGGGGAGCTGTTTTTT,CAHPRTNTGELFF
NA,12,TRBV7-9,TRBJ1-1,NA,TGTGCCAGCAGCTTAACGGACACTGAAGCTTTCTTT,CASSLTDTEAFF
TRBD1,15,TRBV5-1,TRBJ2-4,NA,TGCGCCAGCAGCTTGGCCGGGACAGGCGAAAACATTCAGTACTTC,CASSLAGTGENIQYF
TRBD1,15,TRBV4-2,TRBJ2-1,NA,TGTGCCAGCAGCCAAACAGGGGGATCCTACAATGAGCAGTTCTTC,CASSQTGGSYNEQFF
NA,15,TRBV9,TRBJ1-3,NA,TGTGCCAGCAGCGCTGACGGACAGTCTGGAAACACCATATATTTT,CASSADGQSGNTIYF
NA,13,TRBV5-6,TRBJ2-1,NA,TGTGCCAGCAGCGCCATGGAAGGAGGAGAGCAGTTCTTC,CASSAMEGGEQFF
NA,14,TRBV7-2,TRBJ1-1,NA,TGTGCCAGCAGCTTGGGAGGGGGGAACACTGAAGCTTTCTTT,CASSLGGGNTEAFF
TRBD1,16,TRBV12-5,TRBJ1-5,few,TGTGCTAGTGGTTTGTCAACCGGGACAGGGACCCAGCCCCAGCATTTT,CASGLSTGTGTQPQHF
NA,15,TRBV4-3,TRBJ1-4,once,TGCGCCAGCAGCCAAGATGACAGCCTAAATGAAAAACTGTTTTTT,CASSQDDSLNEKLFF
TRBD1,15,TRBV5-1,TRBJ1-1,NA,TGCGCCAGCAGCAGACCGGACAGGTTCAACACTGAAGCTTTCTTT,CASSRPDRFNTEAFF
TRBD2,16,TRBV10-1,TRBJ2-3,NA,TGCGCCAGCAGTGAGGGCCGAGCGGGGCCCACAGATACGCAGTATTTT,CASSEGRAGPTDTQYF
NA,14,TRBV28,TRBJ1-6,NA,TGTGCCAGCAGTTTGTACGGGGGAAAGTCACCCCTCCACTTT,CASSLYGGKSPLHF
NA,14,TRBV4-1,TRBJ2-3,NA,TGCGCCAGCAGTCCCAGGGCAGGAACAGATACGCAGTATTTT,CASSPRAGTDTQYF
NA,18,TRBV21-1,TRBJ1-2,NA,TGTGCCAGCAGCAAACGTCCCGGGACAGGGGGAAGTACCGCGGGCTACACCTTC,CASSKRPGTGGSTAGYTF
NA,17,TRBV4-1,TRBJ2-4,once,TGCGCCAGCAGCCCTGGGACTCCCCGGGGGTCCAAAAACATTCAGTACTTC,CASSPGTPRGSKNIQYF
NA,14,TRBV13,TRBJ1-1,NA,TGTGCCAGCAGCTTTGGACGGGGGACCACTGAAGCTTTCTTT,CASSFGRGTTEAFF
TRBD1,14,TRBV3-1/TRBV3-2,TRBJ1-1,NA,TGTGCCAGCAGCCAGACTAGTGGGACAGGTGAAGCTTTCTTT,CASSQTSGTGEAFF
NA,15,TRBV9,TRBJ1-3,NA,TGTGCCAGCAGCGTAGATCCGGGGTTAGGAAACACCATATATTTT,CASSVDPGLGNTIYF
TRBD2,15,TRBV29-1,TRBJ2-3,NA,TGCAGCGTTGCGGGGGGTCTTACTAGCACAGATACGCAGTATTTT,CSVAGGLTSTDTQYF
NA,14,TRBV5-1,TRBJ1-3,few,TGCGCCAGCAGCTTGGAGAGCTCTGGAAACACCATATATTTT,CASSLESSGNTIYF
TRBD1,15,TRBV28,TRBJ1-1,NA,TGTGCCAGCAGTATGCGGGACAGACCGATTCCTGAAGCTTTCTTT,CASSMRDRPIPEAFF
NA,14,TRBV6-1,TRBJ1-4,NA,TGTGCCAGCAGTGATAGAGGGACTAATGAAAAACTGTTTTTT,CASSDRGTNEKLFF
NA,15,TRBV19,TRBJ1-1,NA,TGTGCCAGTAGTGAACAAGCAGGGACAAACACTGAAGCTTTCTTT,CASSEQAGTNTEAFF
NA,13,TRBV2,TRBJ1-2,NA,TGTGCCAGCAGTGAAGGAGCTAACTATGGCTACACCTTC,CASSEGANYGYTF
NA,13,TRBV2,TRBJ2-5,once,TGTGCCAGCAGATGGGACTACCAAGAGACCCAGTACTTC,CASRWDYQETQYF
TRBD2,14,TRBV19,TRBJ2-5,once,TGTGCCAGTAGTATAGGGACTAGCAGGGAGACCCAGTACTTC,CASSIGTSRETQYF
TRBD1,13,TRBV2,TRBJ1-2,NA,TGTGCCAGGAGACAGGGTGGGAACTATGGCTACACCTTC,CARRQGGNYGYTF
TRBD2,20,TRBV7-3,TRBJ2-3,NA,TGTGCCAGCAGCTTAAGAGGGCTAGCGGAGGCGACGGACCACACAGATACGCAGTATTTT,CASSLRGLAEATDHTDTQYF
TRBD1,15,TRBV9,TRBJ2-7,NA,TGTGCCAGCAGCGCAGGACAGGGAAGCTCCTACGAGCAGTACTTC,CASSAGQGSSYEQYF
NA,14,TRBV3-1/TRBV3-2,TRBJ1-3,NA,TGTGCCAGCACCACAGGCGCCTCTGGAAACACCATATATTTT,CASTTGASGNTIYF
NA,17,TRBV29-1,TRBJ1-2,once,TGCAGCGTTGATACAGCGGGGACACAAATGGCTAACTATGGCTACACCTTC,CSVDTAGTQMANYGYTF
TRBD1,14,TRBV27,TRBJ1-5,once,TGTGCCAGCAGTTTCGGACAGGAGAATCAGCCCCAGCATTTT,CASSFGQENQPQHF
TRBD2,15,TRBV5-6,TRBJ2-7,few,TGTGCCAGCAGCGTTACGGCGGGGAGGGAGGGCGAGCAGTACTTC,CASSVTAGREGEQYF
TRBD1,16,TRBV4-2,TRBJ1-4,NA,TGTGCCAGCAGCCAAGATCCGGGACAGGGTAGTGAAAAACTGTTTTTT,CASSQDPGQGSEKLFF
NA,14,TRBV24-1,TRBJ1-5,NA,TGTGCCACCAGTGATTTAGCCGGGAATCAGCCCCAGCATTTT,CATSDLAGNQPQHF
NA,17,TRBV7-2,TRBJ1-5,once,TGTGCCAGCAGCTTAAGCGCGTCCGGAGCGCCGGGTCAGCCCCAGCATTTT,CASSLSASGAPGQPQHF
NA,13,TRBV6-1,TRBJ1-3,NA,TGTGCCAGCAGTGATTCAGGTGGAAACACCATATATTTT,CASSDSGGNTIYF
TRBD1,14,TRBV24-1,TRBJ1-2,NA,TGTGCCACCAGTGATTCGGACAGGGTGCGTGGCTACACCTTC,CATSDSDRVRGYTF
TRBD1,18,TRBV4-3,TRBJ1-3,NA,TGCGCCAGCAGCCAAGAAGAGGGGGCTCTTCAGCTAGGGAACACCATATATTTT,CASSQEEGALQLGNTIYF
NA,14,TRBV6-5,TRBJ2-5,NA,TGTGCCAGCAGGTCATGGCTAGCCTCGGAGACCCAGTACTTC,CASRSWLASETQYF
TRBD2,15,TRBV3-1/TRBV3-2,TRBJ2-5,NA,TGTGCCAGCAGCCCCGGGGGGGGCGGCCAAGAGACCCAGTACTTC,CASSPGGGGQETQYF
NA,15,TRBV11-2,TRBJ1-2,NA,TGTGCCAGCAGGTCCCCGAGGGTTCGGGGCTATGGCTACACCTTC,CASRSPRVRGYGYTF
TRBD1,14,TRBV2,TRBJ1-1,NA,TGTGCCAGCAGGGTTAGACAGGGACCGATTGAAGCTTTCTTT,CASRVRQGPIEAFF